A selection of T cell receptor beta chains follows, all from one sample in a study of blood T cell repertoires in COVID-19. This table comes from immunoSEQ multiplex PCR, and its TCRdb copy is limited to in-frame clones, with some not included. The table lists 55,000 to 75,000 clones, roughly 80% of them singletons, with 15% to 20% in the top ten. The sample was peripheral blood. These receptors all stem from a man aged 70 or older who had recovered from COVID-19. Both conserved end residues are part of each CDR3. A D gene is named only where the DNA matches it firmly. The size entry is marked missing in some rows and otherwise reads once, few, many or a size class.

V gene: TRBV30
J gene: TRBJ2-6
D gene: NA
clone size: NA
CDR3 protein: CAWSVLRGTPGANVLTF
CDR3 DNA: TGTGCCTGGAGTGTACTCAGGGGTACCCCTGGGGCCAACGTCCTGACTTTC

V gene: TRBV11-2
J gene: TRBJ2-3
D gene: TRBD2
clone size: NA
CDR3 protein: CASSLVRGVADTQYF
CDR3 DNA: TGTGCCAGCAGCTTAGTTCGGGGGGTGGCAGATACGCAGTATTTT

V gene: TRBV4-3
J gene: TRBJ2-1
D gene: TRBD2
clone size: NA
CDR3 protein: CASSPVTSGRSPPMEQFF
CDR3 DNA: TGCGCCAGCAGCCCGGTTACTAGCGGGAGGTCCCCTCCTATGGAACAGTTCTTC

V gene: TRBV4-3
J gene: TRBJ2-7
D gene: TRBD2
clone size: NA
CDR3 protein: CASSQVLAGGNPYEQYF
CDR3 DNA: TGCGCCAGCAGCCAAGTTCTAGCGGGGGGGAACCCCTACGAGCAGTACTTC

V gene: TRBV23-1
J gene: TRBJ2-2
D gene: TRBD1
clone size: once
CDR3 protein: CASSQSGRRDREDTGELFF
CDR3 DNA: TGCGCCAGCAGTCAATCCGGCCGGAGGGACAGGGAAGACACCGGGGAGCTGTTTTTT

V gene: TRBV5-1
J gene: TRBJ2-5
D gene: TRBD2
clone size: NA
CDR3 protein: CASSPGSREGETQYF
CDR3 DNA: TGCGCCAGCAGCCCTGGGTCGCGGGAGGGTGAGACCCAGTACTTC

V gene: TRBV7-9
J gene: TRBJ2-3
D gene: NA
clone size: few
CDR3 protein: CASSLSTGEGADTQYF
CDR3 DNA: TGTGCCAGCAGCTTATCTACGGGAGAAGGGGCAGATACGCAGTATTTT

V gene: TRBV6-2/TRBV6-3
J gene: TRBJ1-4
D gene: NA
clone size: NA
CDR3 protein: CASSLDRTSGKLFF
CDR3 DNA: TGTGCCAGCAGTCTTGACAGGACCTCTGGAAAACTGTTTTTT

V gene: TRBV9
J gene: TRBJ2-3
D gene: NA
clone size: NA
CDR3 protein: CASSNPGLTDTQYF
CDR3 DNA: TGTGCCAGCAGTAACCCAGGACTTACAGATACGCAGTATTTT

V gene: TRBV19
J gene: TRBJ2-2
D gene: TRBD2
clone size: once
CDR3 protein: CASSIRLAGGPNTGELFF
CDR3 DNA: TGTGCCAGTAGTATCAGACTAGCGGGGGGACCGAACACCGGGGAGCTGTTTTTT

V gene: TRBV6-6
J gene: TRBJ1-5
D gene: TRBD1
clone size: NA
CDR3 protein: CASSYSGQGNQPQHF
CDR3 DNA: TGTGCCAGCAGTTACTCGGGACAGGGGAATCAGCCCCAGCATTTT

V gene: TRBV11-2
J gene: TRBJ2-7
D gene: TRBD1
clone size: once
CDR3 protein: CASSLGTAEYEQYF
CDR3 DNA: TGTGCCAGCAGCTTGGGGACAGCTGAATACGAGCAGTACTTC

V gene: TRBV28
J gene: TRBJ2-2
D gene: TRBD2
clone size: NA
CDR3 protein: CASGKPRTSGGRNTGELFF
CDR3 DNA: TGTGCCAGCGGAAAGCCCCGGACTAGCGGGGGGCGAAACACCGGGGAGCTGTTTTTT

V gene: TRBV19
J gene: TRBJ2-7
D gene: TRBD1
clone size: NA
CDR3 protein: CASSVGQGLYEQYF
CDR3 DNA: TGTGCCAGTAGTGTAGGACAGGGTTTGTACGAGCAGTACTTC

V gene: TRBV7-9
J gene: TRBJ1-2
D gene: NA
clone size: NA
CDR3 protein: CASSLAGAREVYGYTF
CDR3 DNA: TGTGCCAGCAGCTTAGCCGGTGCCAGGGAGGTCTATGGCTACACCTTC

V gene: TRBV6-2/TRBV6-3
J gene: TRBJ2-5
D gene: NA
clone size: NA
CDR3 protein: CASSLSAGTQYF
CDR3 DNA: TGTGCCAGCAGTCTATCAGCGGGGACCCAGTACTTC

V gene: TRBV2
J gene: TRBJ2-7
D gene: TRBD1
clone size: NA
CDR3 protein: CASSTGGYEQYF
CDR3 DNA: TGTGCCAGCAGTACAGGGGGCTACGAGCAGTACTTC

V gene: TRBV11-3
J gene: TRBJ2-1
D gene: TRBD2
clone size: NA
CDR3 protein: CASSSGGDTYNEQFF
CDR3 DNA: TGTGCCAGCAGCTCGGGGGGTGACACTTACAATGAGCAGTTCTTC

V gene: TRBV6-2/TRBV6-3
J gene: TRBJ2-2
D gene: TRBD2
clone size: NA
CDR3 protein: CASSFPSGSEHGGELFF
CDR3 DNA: TGTGCCAGCAGTTTCCCTAGCGGGAGTGAGCATGGCGGGGAGCTGTTTTTT

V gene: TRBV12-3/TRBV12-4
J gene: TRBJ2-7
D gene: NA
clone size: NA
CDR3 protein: CAGELPSNYEQYF
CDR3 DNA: TGTGCCGGAGAGTTGCCGTCCAACTACGAGCAGTACTTC

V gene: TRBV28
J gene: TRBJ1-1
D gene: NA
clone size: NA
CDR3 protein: CASSLRPLGGNPEAFF
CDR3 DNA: TGTGCCAGCAGTTTGCGCCCGTTAGGAGGGAACCCTGAAGCTTTCTTT

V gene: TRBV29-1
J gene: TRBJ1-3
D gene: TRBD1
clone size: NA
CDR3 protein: CSVEDRGTGAGNTIYF
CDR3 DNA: TGCAGCGTTGAAGATCGGGGGACAGGGGCTGGAAACACCATATATTTT